Each of the 30 T cell receptor beta chains below was sequenced from the same sample in a study of CD8 T cells in Susac syndrome. RNA amounts of about 0.45 to 1 ug underwent reverse transcription with random hexamers. Each CDR3 protein is one row after TCRdb ran MiXCR on the immunoSEQ multiplex PCR reads. This table holds about 210,000 distinct CDR3 sequences, 95% found once. Input material: CD4+ T cells from PBMCs. These receptors were collected from a human donor in good health.

CDR3 region: CASSQGLGQNVPQYF. The CDR3 coding sequence is TGTGCCAGCAGCCAGGGATTGGGACAGAATGTTCCGCAGTACTTC. J is TRBJ2-7 and V is TRBV4-2; 7 bases align to TRBD1. The CDR3 covers 15 residues. V was pared by 3 bases and J by 9 bases, with 14 bases of the junction left unmatched. From germline, CDR1 is LGHNA and CDR2 YNFKEQ.

The chain employs TRBV29-1 and TRBJ2-2; D is ambiguous. Germline V CDR1 and CDR2: SQVTM, ANQGSEA. V dropped 7 bases and J dropped 1 base, with 7 bases sitting between them. The CDR3 totals 12 residues. The CDR3 loop is CSGTENTGELFF. CDR3 coding DNA: TGCAGCGGGACCGAGAACACCGGGGAGCTGTTTTTT.

The chain carries TRBV20-1 and TRBJ1-2; the D gene is possibly TRBD1 (5 bases). The CDR3 runs to 12 residues. V was shortened by 6 bases and J by 1 base, with 9 bases between the two germline ends. In germline, CDR1 is DFQATT, CDR2 SNEGSKA (reference sequence). This CDR3 is CSAGANNYGYTF. The CDR3, as DNA: TGCAGTGCAGGGGCCAATAACTATGGCTACACCTTC.

V and J are TRBV5-1 and TRBJ2-5; a possible D gene is TRBD2 (5 bases). The CDR3 consists of 14 residues. V was shortened by 4 bases and J by 5 bases, with 15 bases between the two germline ends. Germline CDR1 reads SGHRS; CDR2 reads YFSETQ. The CDR3 spells CASSLSGDVETQYF. The CDR3 DNA reads as TGCGCCAGCAGCCTTTCCGGGGATGTGGAGACCCAGTACTTC.

The rearrangement uses TRBV25-1 and TRBJ2-3; 10 bases agree with TRBD2. The trim removed 6 bases at V and 3 bases at J, leaving 9 bases unmatched. Germline V CDR1 and CDR2: MGHDK, SYGVNS. The CDR3 extends over 16 amino acids. The CDR3 loop reads CASRAGGPKVTDTQYF. The CDR3 DNA reads as TGTGCCAGCAGAGCGGGAGGGCCGAAGGTGACAGATACGCAGTATTTT.

J is TRBJ1-2 and V is TRBV20-1, with D maybe TRBD1 (5 bases). Trimming pared 8 bases from V and 7 bases from J, leaving 11 bases between. Germline CDR1 reads DFQATT; CDR2 reads SNEGSKA (reference sequence). CDR3 length: 10 residues. Here the CDR3 DNA reads TGCAGTCTGGGGCAGGGTGGCTACACCTTC. It codes for CSLGQGGYTF.

The V and J genes are TRBV5-1 and TRBJ2-7, with D perhaps TRBD1 (5 bases). The CDR3 runs to 12 residues. Germline V gives CDR1 SGHRS, CDR2 YFSETQ. V gave up 3 bases and J gave up 6 bases, with 10 bases separating them. This CDR3 reads CASSSEGAEQYF. The CDR3 DNA is TGCGCCAGCAGCTCCGAAGGGGCCGAGCAGTACTTC.

V usage is TRBV29-1 and J usage is TRBJ2-1; 8 positions match TRBD1. The CDR3 totals 11 residues. After removal of 6 bases from V and 6 bases from J, the junction contained 1 base not matched to a gene. Germline CDR1 reads SQVTM; CDR2 reads ANQGSEA. CDR3 DNA sequence: TGCAGCGTGCAGGGGGCCAATGAGCAGTTCTTC. It encodes CSVQGANEQFF.

CDR3 region: CASSQPPTYEQYV. The CDR3 DNA reads TGTGCCAGCAGCCAGCCCCCGACATACGAGCAGTACGTC. This rearrangement joins TRBV3-1 to TRBJ2-7, with D unresolved. Germline CDR1 and CDR2: LGHDT and YNNKEL (reference sequence). Trimming took 3 bases from V and 4 from J, leaving 10 bases between them. This CDR3 is built from 13 residues.

The V gene is TRBV5-6, the J gene TRBJ2-7; 7 nucleotides agree with TRBD1. With 0 bases clipped from V and 6 bases from J, the junction kept 3 bases outside the gene matches. The CDR3 runs 13 residues. CDR1 and CDR2 from the germline V gene are SGHDT and YYEEEE. The CDR3 protein is CASSLGQGFEQYF. As DNA, the CDR3 is TGTGCCAGCAGCTTGGGACAGGGCTTCGAGCAGTACTTC.

The V call is TRBV19, the J call TRBJ2-7, with 7 positions matching TRBD1. The CDR3 extends over 14 amino acids. Germline V gives CDR1 LNHDA, CDR2 SQIVND (reference sequence). With V trimmed by 5 bases and J by 5 bases, 9 bases remained unmatched. In DNA form, the CDR3 reads TGTGCCAGTAGTTCGGACAGGACCACTGACGAGCAGTACTTC. It specifies CASSSDRTTDEQYF.

This chain joins TRBV15 and TRBJ2-1, with D possibly TRBD1 on 6 matching bases. Looked up from germline, CDR1 is LNHNV and CDR2 is YYDKDF (reference sequence). The CDR3 is 15 amino acids. V shed 3 bases and J shed 0 bases, with 9 bases lying between them. CDR3 sequence: CATSRTGHSYNEQFF. The DNA for the CDR3 is TGTGCCACCAGCAGGACAGGTCACTCCTACAATGAGCAGTTCTTC.

The genes are TRBV23-1 and TRBJ1-5, with D perhaps matching TRBD1 (6 bases). TRBV23-1 is an ORF, and what it does is uncertain. V was cut by 3 bases and J by 8 bases, with 14 bases left in between. The CDR3 runs 14 residues. CDR3 amino acids: CASSQPYREKPQHF. CDR3 nucleotide sequence: TGCGCCAGCAGTCAGCCTTACAGGGAAAAGCCCCAGCATTTT.

V gene TRBV9 combines with J gene TRBJ2-2; no firm D call. This CDR3 is built from 15 residues. The V end lost 0 bases, the J end lost 0 bases, and 6 bases lay between the germline ends. The germline gives CDR1 SGDLS, CDR2 YYNGEE. In DNA, the CDR3 is TGTGCCAGCAGCGTAGACGGGTCGAACACCGGGGAGCTGTTTTTT. Residues: CASSVDGSNTGELFF.

This chain uses TRBV20-1 with TRBJ2-7; 8 nucleotides agree with TRBD1. V lost 4 bases and J lost 2; bases outside the gene matches: 7. The CDR3 contains 14 residues. CDR1 is DFQATT, CDR2 SNEGSKA, per germline (reference sequence). DNA of the CDR3: TGCAGTGCTAAGCGGACAGGGCTTACCTACGAGCAGTACGTC. This codes for CSAKRTGLTYEQYV.

The V call is TRBV13, the J call TRBJ2-5; the match to TRBD1 covers 12 bases. Germline CDR1 is PRHDT and CDR2 is FYEKMQ (reference sequence). V shed 2 bases and J 1 base; nucleotides not matched to a gene: 2. This CDR3 spans 16 amino acids. For the CDR3, the DNA is TGTGCCAGCAGCTTACCGGGACAGGGGGCCCAAGAGACCCAGTACTTC. This codes for CASSLPGQGAQETQYF.

The V and J genes are TRBV12-3 or TRBV12-4 and TRBJ2-5; D possibly corresponds to TRBD2 (5 bases). This CDR3 comprises 17 residues. The V end was cut by 3 bases, the J end by 0 bases, with 17 bases between. For the CDR3, the DNA is TGTGCCAGCAGTTTTACTTTCCGTGGACTCGACCAAGAGACCCAGTACTTC. Translation: CASSFTFRGLDQETQYF.

The chain combines TRBV12-3 or TRBV12-4 with TRBJ1-1; possibly TRBD1 for D (6 bases). CDR3 length: 14 residues. The V end lost 5 bases, the J end lost 2 bases, and 12 bases lay between the germline ends. The CDR3 loop is CASSPGQINTEAFF. The CDR3 DNA sequence: TGTGCCAGCAGTCCCGGACAGATTAACACTGAAGCTTTCTTT.

This clonotype was seen a few times. The V call is TRBV3-1, the J call TRBJ2-7; TRBD2 might be the D (6 bases). Germline V gene sequence: CDR1 LGHDT, CDR2 YNNKEL (reference sequence). The CDR3 loop spans 14 amino acids. V was shortened by 1 base and J by 1 base, with 8 bases between the two germline ends. CDR3 nucleotides: TGTGCCAGCAGCCAAGGGGACTCATCCTACGAGCAGTACGTC. Translation: CASSQGDSSYEQYV.

The genes are TRBV9 and TRBJ2-1; the D is unclear. Trimming removed 0 bases at V and 0 bases at J, with 7 bases between. Germline lookup yields CDR1 SGDLS and CDR2 YYNGEE. The CDR3 has 15 residues. Written as DNA, the CDR3 is TGTGCCAGCAGCGTAGGTCTCTTCTCCTACAATGAGCAGTTCTTC. Protein product: CASSVGLFSYNEQFF.

The V call is TRBV30, the J call TRBJ2-3; D not resolved. The CDR3 runs to 13 residues. Trimming took 4 bases from V and 7 from J, leaving 15 bases between them. CDR1 GTSNPN and CDR2 SVGIG come from the germline V gene (reference sequence). The CDR3 region has the DNA TGTGCCTGGAACGTGGACCACCGGAATACGCAGTATTTT. Translated: CAWNVDHRNTQYF.

CDR3 region: CASTPWDRAGEAFF. Here the CDR3 DNA reads TGTGCCAGCACCCCCTGGGACAGGGCGGGTGAAGCTTTCTTT. This chain uses TRBV27 with TRBJ1-1; 9 bases map to TRBD1. From germline, CDR1 is MNHEY and CDR2 SMNVEV (reference sequence). The CDR3 is 14 residues long. V lost 7 bases, J lost 7 bases, and 10 bases stayed unmatched.

This chain uses TRBV10-3 with TRBJ1-1; 9 nucleotides line up with TRBD1. The CDR3 is 16 amino acids. The trim removed 4 bases at V and 3 bases at J, leaving 9 bases unmatched. Germline CDR1 is ENHRY and CDR2 is SYGVKD. The CDR3 spells CAISGGQGFRDTEAFF. The CDR3 bases are TGTGCCATCAGTGGAGGACAGGGGTTTCGGGACACTGAAGCTTTCTTT.

This chain links TRBV9 with TRBJ2-7; no firm D call. CDR1 and CDR2 from the germline V gene are SGDLS and YYNGEE. This CDR3 spans 14 amino acids. V was trimmed by 0 bases and J by 2 bases, leaving 9 bases between them. CDR3 DNA sequence: TGTGCCAGCAGCGTAGGCCCAGAGGCCTACGAGCAGTACTTC. This sequence encodes CASSVGPEAYEQYF.

This rearrangement joins TRBV12-3 or TRBV12-4 to TRBJ2-7; tentatively, D is TRBD2 (7 bases). This CDR3 is built from 14 residues. V dropped 3 bases and J dropped 3 bases, with 12 bases sitting between them. CDR3: CASSFAGAGYEQYF. Here the CDR3 DNA reads TGTGCCAGCAGTTTCGCGGGGGCCGGCTACGAGCAGTACTTC.

The rearrangement joins TRBV19 to TRBJ1-2; the match to TRBD1 covers 7 bases. CDR1 is LNHDA, CDR2 SQIVND, per germline (reference sequence). The CDR3 extends over 13 amino acids. V lost 3 bases to trimming and J lost 4 bases; unmatched junction nucleotides: 2. The CDR3 here is CASSIRDSYGYTF. CDR3 nucleotide sequence: TGTGCCAGTAGTATCCGGGACAGCTATGGCTACACCTTC.

V gene TRBV29-1 combines with J gene TRBJ2-5, with D hard to call. Germline CDR1 reads SQVTM; CDR2 reads ANQGSEA. The CDR3 is 12 amino acids. V dropped 2 bases and J dropped 5 bases, with 9 bases sitting between them. CDR3 nucleotides: TGCAGCGTTGAATTCGGTGGCGAGACCCAGTACTTC. Amino acid sequence: CSVEFGGETQYF.

The rearrangement joins TRBV27 to TRBJ2-7; D not certain. The V gene lost 4 bases and the J gene lost 2 bases, with 9 bases spanning the gap. The V gene's germline CDR1 is MNHEY and CDR2 SMNVEV (reference sequence). The CDR3 length is 13 residues. The CDR3 sequence: CASSSDGPYEQYF. The DNA of the CDR3 is TGTGCCAGCAGTTCGGACGGACCCTACGAGCAGTACTTC.

V usage is TRBV12-3 or TRBV12-4 and J usage is TRBJ1-6, with unresolved D. CDR3 length: 16 amino acids. Trimming left V 4 bases short and J 0 bases short, with 10 bases between. The CDR3 protein is CASSWRVSSYNSPLHF. Here the CDR3 DNA reads TGTGCCAGCAGTTGGCGGGTGAGCTCCTATAATTCACCCCTCCACTTT.

This chain connects TRBV20-1 to TRBJ2-7; 8 nucleotides agree with TRBD1. This CDR3 comprises 14 residues. J lost 0 bases, V lost 1 base, and 2 bases had no gene match. Germline V gene lookup returns CDR1 DFQATT and CDR2 SNEGSKA (reference sequence). DNA of the CDR3: TGCAGTGCTAGAGTGCAGGGGGCCTCCTACGAGCAGTACGTC. Amino acids: CSARVQGASYEQYV.